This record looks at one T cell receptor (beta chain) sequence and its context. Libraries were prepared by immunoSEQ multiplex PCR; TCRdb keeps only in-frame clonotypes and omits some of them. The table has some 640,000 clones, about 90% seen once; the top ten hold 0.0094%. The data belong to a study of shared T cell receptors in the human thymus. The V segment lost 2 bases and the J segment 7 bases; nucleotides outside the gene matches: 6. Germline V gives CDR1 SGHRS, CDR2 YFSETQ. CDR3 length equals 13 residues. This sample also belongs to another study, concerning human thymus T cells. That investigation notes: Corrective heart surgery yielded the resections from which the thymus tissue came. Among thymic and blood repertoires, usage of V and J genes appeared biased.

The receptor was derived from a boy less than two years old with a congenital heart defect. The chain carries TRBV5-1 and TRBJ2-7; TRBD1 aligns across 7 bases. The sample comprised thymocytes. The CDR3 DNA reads TGCGCCAGCAGCTTTCGGGACAGAGGAGAGCAGTACTTC. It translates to CASSFRDRGEQYF.